This TCR beta chain was observed in a study of blood T cell repertoires in COVID-19. Participants spanned ages about 18 to 90 years and resided in roughly 26 US areas. Trimming removed 4 bases from V and 4 bases from J, with 16 bases in between. This CDR3 has 15 residues. Germline V gives CDR1 SGHVS, CDR2 FQNEAQ. The method was immunoSEQ multiplex PCR; TCRdb's version includes in-frame clones alone and lacks a portion of them. Here the sample spans fewer than 500,000 clones, 85% to 90% being singletons. The J gene is TRBJ1-1, the V gene TRBV7-8; D gene uncertain. This TCR was recovered from a man aged 25 to 40 who had recovered from COVID-19. Sequences were obtained from PBMCs or T cells enriched from blood (not recorded which). The CDR3 protein is CASSSRAVGSTEAFF. CDR3 DNA: TGTGCCAGCAGCTCCCGAGCAGTCGGGAGCACTGAAGCTTTCTTT.